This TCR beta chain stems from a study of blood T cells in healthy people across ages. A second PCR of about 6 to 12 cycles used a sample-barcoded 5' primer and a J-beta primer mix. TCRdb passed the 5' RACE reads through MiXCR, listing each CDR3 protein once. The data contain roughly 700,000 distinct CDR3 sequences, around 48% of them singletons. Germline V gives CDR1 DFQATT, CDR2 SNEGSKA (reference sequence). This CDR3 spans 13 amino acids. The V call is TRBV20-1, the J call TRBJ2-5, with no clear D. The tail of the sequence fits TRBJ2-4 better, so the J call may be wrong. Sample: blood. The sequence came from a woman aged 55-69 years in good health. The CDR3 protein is CSARDRARNIQYF. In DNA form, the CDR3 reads TGCAGTGCTAGAGATCGAGCTAGAAACATTCAGTACTTC.